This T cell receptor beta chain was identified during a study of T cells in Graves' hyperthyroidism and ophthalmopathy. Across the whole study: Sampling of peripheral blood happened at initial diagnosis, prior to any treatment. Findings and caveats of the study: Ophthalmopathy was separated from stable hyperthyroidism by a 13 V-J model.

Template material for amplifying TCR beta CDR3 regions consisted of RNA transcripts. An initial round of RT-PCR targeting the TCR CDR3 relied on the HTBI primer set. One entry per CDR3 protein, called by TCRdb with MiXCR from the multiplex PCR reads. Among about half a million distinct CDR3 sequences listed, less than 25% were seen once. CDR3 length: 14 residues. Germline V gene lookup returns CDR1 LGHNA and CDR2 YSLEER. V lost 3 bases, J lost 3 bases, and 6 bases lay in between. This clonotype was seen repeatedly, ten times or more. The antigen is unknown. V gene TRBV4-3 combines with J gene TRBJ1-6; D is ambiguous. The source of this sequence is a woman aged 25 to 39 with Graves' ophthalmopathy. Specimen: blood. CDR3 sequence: CASSHQDYNSPLHF. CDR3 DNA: TGCGCCAGCAGCCATCAAGACTATAATTCACCCCTCCACTTT.